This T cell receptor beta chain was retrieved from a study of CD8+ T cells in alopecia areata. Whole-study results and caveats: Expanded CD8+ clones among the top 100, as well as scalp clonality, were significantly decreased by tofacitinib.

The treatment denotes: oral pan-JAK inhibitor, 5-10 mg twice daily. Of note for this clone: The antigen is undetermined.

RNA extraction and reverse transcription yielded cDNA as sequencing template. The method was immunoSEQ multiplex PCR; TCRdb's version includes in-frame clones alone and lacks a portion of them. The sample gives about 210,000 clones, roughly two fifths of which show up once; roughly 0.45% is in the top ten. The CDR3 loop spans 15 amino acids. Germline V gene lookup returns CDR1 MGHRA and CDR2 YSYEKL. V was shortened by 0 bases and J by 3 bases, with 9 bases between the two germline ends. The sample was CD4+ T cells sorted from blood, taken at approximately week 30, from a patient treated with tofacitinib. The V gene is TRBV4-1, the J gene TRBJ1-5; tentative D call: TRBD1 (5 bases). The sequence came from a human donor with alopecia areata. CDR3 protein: CASSQEPGLNQPQHF. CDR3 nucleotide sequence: TGCGCCAGCAGCCAAGAACCAGGGCTCAATCAGCCCCAGCATTTT.